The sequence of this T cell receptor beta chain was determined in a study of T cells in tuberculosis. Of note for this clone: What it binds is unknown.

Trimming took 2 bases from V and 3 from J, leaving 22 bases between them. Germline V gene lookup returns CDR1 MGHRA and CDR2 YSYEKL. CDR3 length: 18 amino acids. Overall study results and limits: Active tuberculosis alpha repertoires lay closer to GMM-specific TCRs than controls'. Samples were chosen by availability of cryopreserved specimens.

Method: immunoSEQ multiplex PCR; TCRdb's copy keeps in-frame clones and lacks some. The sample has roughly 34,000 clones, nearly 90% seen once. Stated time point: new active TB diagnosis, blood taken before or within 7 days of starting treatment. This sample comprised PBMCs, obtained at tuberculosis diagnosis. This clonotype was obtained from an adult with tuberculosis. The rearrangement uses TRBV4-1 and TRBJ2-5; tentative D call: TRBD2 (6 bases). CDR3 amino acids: CASSQKGGAGPTKETQYF. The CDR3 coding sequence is TGCGCCAGCAGCCAAAAAGGCGGGGCGGGGCCGACAAAAGAGACCCAGTACTTC.